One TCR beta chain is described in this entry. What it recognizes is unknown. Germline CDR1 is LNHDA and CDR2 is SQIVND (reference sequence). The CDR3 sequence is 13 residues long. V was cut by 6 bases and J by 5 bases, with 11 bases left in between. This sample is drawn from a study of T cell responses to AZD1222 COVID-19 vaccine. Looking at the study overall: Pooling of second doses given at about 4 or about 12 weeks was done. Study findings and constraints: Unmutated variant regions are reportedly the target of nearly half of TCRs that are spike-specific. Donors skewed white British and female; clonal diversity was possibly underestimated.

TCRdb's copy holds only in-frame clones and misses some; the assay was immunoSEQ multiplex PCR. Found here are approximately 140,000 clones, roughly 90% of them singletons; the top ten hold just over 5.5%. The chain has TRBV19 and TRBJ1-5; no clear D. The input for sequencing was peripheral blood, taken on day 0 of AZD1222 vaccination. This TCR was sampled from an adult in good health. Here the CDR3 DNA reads TGTGCCAGTAGCGTACACTGGGATCAGCCCCAGCATTTT. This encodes CASSVHWDQPQHF.